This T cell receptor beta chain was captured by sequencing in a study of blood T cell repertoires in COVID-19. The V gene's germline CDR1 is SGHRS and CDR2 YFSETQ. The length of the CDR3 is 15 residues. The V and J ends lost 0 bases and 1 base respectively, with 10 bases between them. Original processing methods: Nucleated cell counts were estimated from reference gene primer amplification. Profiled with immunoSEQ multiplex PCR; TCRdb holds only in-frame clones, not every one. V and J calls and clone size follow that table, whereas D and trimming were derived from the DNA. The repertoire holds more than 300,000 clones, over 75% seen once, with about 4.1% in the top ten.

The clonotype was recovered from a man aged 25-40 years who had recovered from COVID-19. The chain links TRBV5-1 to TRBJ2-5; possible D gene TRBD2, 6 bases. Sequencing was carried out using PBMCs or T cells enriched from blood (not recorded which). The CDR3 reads CASSLGSGVQETQYF. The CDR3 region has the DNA TGCGCCAGCAGCTTGGGGTCGGGAGTCCAAGAGACCCAGTACTTC.